This TCR beta chain was recovered during a study of immune evolution from preneoplasia to lung adenocarcinoma. The study, taken as a whole, reports: Compared with EGFR-mutant or double wild-type lesions, KRAS-mutant nodules were more clonal. Normal lung had highest clonality; later lesions appeared denser, more diverse.

Two lung cancer pathologists independently confirmed each histologic diagnosis. Nucleic acids came from premalignant or tumor cells enriched by macro-dissection. Assay used: immunoSEQ multiplex PCR; TCRdb lists only in-frame clones, some missing. This table holds 30,000 to 45,000 clones, 74% found once. About this clone itself: The target antigen is unknown.

The CDR3 loop spans 17 amino acids. Germline V gene data show CDR1 as SGHRS and CDR2 as YFSETQ. The V and J ends lost 0 bases and 5 bases, in that order; junction bases with no gene match: 10. The clonotype comes from a person between 60 and 70 years old with lung adenocarcinoma. Input material: FFPE invasive lung adenocarcinoma tissue. The V gene is TRBV5-1, the J gene TRBJ2-5; TRBD2 matches at 10 bases. CDR3 bases: TGCGCCAGCAGCTTGGCTGGGGCTAGCGGGAGTTCGGAGACCCAGTACTTC. It codes for CASSLAGASGSSETQYF.